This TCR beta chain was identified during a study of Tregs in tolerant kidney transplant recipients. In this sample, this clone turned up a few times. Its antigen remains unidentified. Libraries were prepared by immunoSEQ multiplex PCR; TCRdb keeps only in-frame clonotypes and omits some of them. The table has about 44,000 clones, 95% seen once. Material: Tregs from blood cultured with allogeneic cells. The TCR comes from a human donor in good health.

CDR3 sequence: CASSFLRGGTEAFF. CDR3 DNA: TGTGCCAGCAGCTTTTTGAGAGGGGGAACTGAAGCTTTCTTT. The chain employs TRBV11-2 and TRBJ1-1; weak D call: TRBD1 (6 bases). This CDR3 comprises 14 residues. CDR1 SGHAT and CDR2 FQNNGV come from the germline V gene. V dropped 3 bases and J dropped 5 bases, with 13 bases sitting between them.